The 25 T cell receptor beta chains below come from one sample, sequenced in a study of cytomegalovirus exposure and HLA in healthy donors (dated by TCRdb to about 2017). The library was produced with the immunoSEQ multiplex PCR assay. For the multiplex PCR, a mixture combining 60 forward primers for TCR Vbeta segments and 13 reverse primers for TCR Jbeta segments was used. TCRdb limited this immuneACCESS table to in-frame rearrangements with V and J called. A share of clones is missing; checked studies link under half to unresolved V genes, and the rest is unexplained. The sample data list roughly 120,000 clones, and about 85% of these were observed just once. The ten largest make up more than 0.2% of the sample. Sequences were obtained from PBMCs. The source is a man in his fifties in good health and CMV-seronegative.

This clone showed up just a few times. CDR3 sequence reads: CSVGGSLAGGLRSEQFF. Here the CDR3 DNA reads TGCAGCGTTGGGGGGTCGCTAGCGGGAGGGCTGAGGAGTGAGCAGTTCTTC. The chain is built from TRBV29-1 and TRBJ2-1; 12 bases match TRBD2. From germline, CDR1 is SQVTM and CDR2 ANQGSEA. CDR3 length: 17 amino acids. The ends lost 4 bases at V and 9 bases at J; junction bases unmatched: 16.

This rearrangement joins TRBV9 to TRBJ2-2, with TRBD2 matching over 8 bases. The germline V gene encodes CDR1 SGDLS and CDR2 YYNGEE. This CDR3 has 15 amino acids. J gave up 3 bases and V 4 bases, and 5 bases lay outside the gene matches. The CDR3 loop reads CASSRTSGYTGELFF. The DNA for the CDR3 is TGTGCCAGCAGCCGAACTAGCGGTTACACCGGGGAGCTGTTTTTT.

This clone was counted only a few times. This sequence joins TRBV6-1 and TRBJ1-2; unclear D gene. V lost 6 bases and J lost 3, with 17 bases in between. This CDR3 has 15 residues. The germline V gene has CDR1 MNHNS and CDR2 SASEGT. CDR3 sequence reads: CASRSREEGYYGYTF. The DNA of the CDR3 is TGTGCCAGCAGATCAAGGGAGGAGGGCTACTATGGCTACACCTTC.

V is TRBV9 and J is TRBJ2-3; 13 bases fit TRBD2. The CDR3 spans 17 residues. With 4 bases clipped from V and 4 bases from J, the junction kept 9 bases outside the gene matches. CDR1 is SGDLS, CDR2 YYNGEE, per germline. The CDR3: CASSPRTGLAGPDTQYF. The CDR3 DNA sequence: TGTGCCAGCAGCCCCCGAACGGGACTAGCGGGACCAGATACGCAGTATTTT.

This chain joins TRBV5-4 and TRBJ2-5, with 7 bases that match TRBD2. V was pared by 0 bases and J by 5 bases, with 1 base of the junction left unmatched. This CDR3 contains 13 residues. CDR1 is SGHNT, CDR2 YYREEE, per germline (reference sequence). CDR3 in amino acids: CASSLDGGETQYF. CDR3 DNA sequence: TGTGCCAGCAGCTTGGACGGGGGGGAGACCCAGTACTTC.

J is TRBJ2-5 and V is TRBV19; maybe TRBD1 (5 bases). Germline assignment: CDR1 LNHDA and CDR2 SQIVND (reference sequence). Trimming took off 5 bases at V and 4 bases at J, with 14 bases between the two ends. This CDR3 comprises 14 residues. CDR3 DNA: TGTGCCAGTAGTGAACAGGCGCTGGGAGAGACCCAGTACTTC. Translating it yields CASSEQALGETQYF. The variable domain in full, with the rest retrieved from reference TRBV19 and TRBJ2-5, is DGGITQSPKYLFRKEGQNVTLSCEQNLNHDAMYWYRQDPGQGLRLIYYSQIVNDFQKGDIAEGYSVSREKKESFPLTVTSAQKNPTAFYLCASSEQALGETQYFGPGTRLLVL.

This chain uses TRBV19 with TRBJ1-1; TRBD1 agrees at 7 bases. V lost 4 bases and J lost 0; bases outside the gene matches: 17. CDR3 length: 19 amino acids. CDR1 is LNHDA and CDR2 is SQIVND in the germline V gene (reference sequence). The CDR3: CASSNYFGGTESLNTEAFF. In nucleotides, the CDR3 is TGTGCCAGTAGTAATTATTTCGGAGGGACAGAGAGCCTGAACACTGAAGCTTTCTTT.

The chain combines TRBV6-1 with TRBJ2-7; TRBD1 agrees at 8 bases. The junction had 7 bases not matched to a gene; V was cut back by 4 bases and J by 8 bases. This CDR3 is built from 13 residues. The V gene's germline CDR1 is MNHNS and CDR2 SASEGT. DNA of the CDR3: TGTGCCAGCAGTGGAGACAGGGGCAAAAAGCAGTACTTC. It yields the protein CASSGDRGKKQYF.

The chain recombines TRBV6-6 with TRBJ2-7; D is possibly TRBD1 (5 bases). The length of the CDR3 is 11 residues. Germline loops: CDR1 MNHNY, CDR2 SVGAGI (reference sequence). V lost 6 bases and J lost 5, with 8 bases in between. The CDR3: CASSQGNEQYF. DNA for the CDR3: TGTGCCAGCAGCCAGGGAAACGAGCAGTACTTC.

V is TRBV7-3 and J is TRBJ2-2; 10 bases line up with TRBD2. In germline, CDR1 is SGHTA, CDR2 FQGTGA. The CDR3 is 15 amino acids. J lost 1 base, V lost 4 bases, and 0 bases had no gene match. The CDR3 loop reads CASSWTSGNTGELFF. DNA of the CDR3: TGTGCCAGCAGCTGGACTAGCGGGAACACCGGGGAGCTGTTTTTT.

This chain uses TRBV19 with TRBJ2-1; TRBD1 matches 10 bases. Germline CDR1 is LNHDA and CDR2 is SQIVND (reference sequence). The ends lost 6 bases at V and 5 bases at J; junction bases unmatched: 13. The CDR3 extends over 17 amino acids. This CDR3 reads CASSPAGQGTQHNEQFF. CDR3 DNA sequence: TGTGCCAGTAGCCCCGCGGGACAGGGGACTCAACACAATGAGCAGTTCTTC.

The chain recombines TRBV7-2 with TRBJ2-1; D call uncertain. Germline CDR1 and CDR2: SGHTA and FQGNSA. The CDR3 runs 12 residues. Deletions cut 1 base from V and 7 bases from J, with 5 bases between. The CDR3 loop is CASSLGENEQFF. The CDR3 region has the DNA TGTGCCAGCAGCTTAGGTGAGAATGAGCAGTTCTTC. Full variable domain (rest looked up from reference TRBV7-2 and TRBJ2-1): GAGVSQSPSNKVTEKGKDVELRCDPISGHTALYWYRQSLGQGLEFLIYFQGNSAPDKSGLPSDRFSAERTGGSVSTLTIQRTQQEDSAVYLCASSLGENEQFFGPGTRLTVL.

The rearrangement links TRBV9 to TRBJ2-1; a weak D match, TRBD2 (6 bases). This CDR3 contains 19 residues. Germline-derived CDR1 and CDR2 are SGDLS and YYNGEE. V was trimmed by 0 bases and J by 2 bases, leaving 21 bases between them. The CDR3 sequence is CASSVAPPSLREPYNEQFF. CDR3 DNA sequence: TGTGCCAGCAGCGTAGCTCCCCCTTCCCTCCGGGAGCCCTACAATGAGCAGTTCTTC.

J is TRBJ1-1 and V is TRBV5-4; TRBD1 might be the D (6 bases). V lost 0 bases and J 4 bases, leaving 10 bases between the germline ends. Per the germline V gene, CDR1 is SGHNT and CDR2 is YYREEE (reference sequence). The CDR3 extends over 14 amino acids. The CDR3 region is CASSLVRGPTEAFF. CDR3 nucleotide sequence: TGTGCCAGCAGCTTGGTCAGGGGCCCCACTGAAGCTTTCTTT. Combining the CDR3 with reference TRBV5-4 and TRBJ1-1 gives the whole variable domain ETGVTQSPTHLIKTRGQQVTLRCSSQSGHNTVSWYQQALGQGPQFIFQYYREEENGRGNFPPRFSGLQFPNYSSELNVNALELDDSALYLCASSLVRGPTEAFFGQGTRLTVV.

The V gene is TRBV5-1, the J gene TRBJ1-4, with 7 bases lining up with TRBD1. Germline-derived CDR1 and CDR2 are SGHRS and YFSETQ. V lost 4 bases to trimming and J lost 6 bases; unmatched junction nucleotides: 18. This CDR3 region has 18 residues. CDR3 DNA: TGCGCCAGCAGCCCTGGAAGGCAGGGGGGACGGCCGGATGAAAAACTGTTTTTT. The encoded protein is CASSPGRQGGRPDEKLFF.

Only a few counts were recorded for this clone. The chain recombines TRBV5-1 with TRBJ1-2; 9 bases map to TRBD1. J lost 7 bases, V lost 6 bases, and 10 bases had no gene match. This CDR3 comprises 14 residues. Germline loops: CDR1 SGHRS, CDR2 YFSETQ. This CDR3 reads CASTIGDRACGYTF. The CDR3 DNA sequence: TGCGCCAGCACCATAGGGGACAGGGCTTGTGGCTACACCTTC.

This chain uses TRBV27 with TRBJ2-7, with D perhaps matching TRBD2 (5 bases). Trimming removed 4 bases from V and 2 bases from J, with 9 bases in between. Germline lookup yields CDR1 MNHEY and CDR2 SMNVEV (reference sequence). CDR3 length: 13 amino acids. The CDR3 is CASSSSGAYEQYF. The CDR3 bases are TGTGCCAGCAGTTCGAGCGGCGCCTACGAGCAGTACTTC.

The J gene is TRBJ1-1, the V gene TRBV25-1; D uncertain. Trimming took 3 bases from V and 7 from J, leaving 15 bases between them. The germline V gene has CDR1 MGHDK and CDR2 SYGVNS. This CDR3 comprises 14 residues. This CDR3 is CASSDDTHGDEAFF. The CDR3 region has the DNA TGTGCCAGCAGTGACGACACCCACGGGGATGAAGCTTTCTTT.

The chain combines TRBV30 with TRBJ1-2; D might be TRBD1 (6 bases). This CDR3 has 11 residues. V was trimmed by 6 bases and J by 5 bases, leaving 10 bases between them. Germline-derived CDR1 and CDR2 are GTSNPN and SVGIG (reference sequence). This CDR3 is CACQQGYGYTF. DNA of the CDR3: TGTGCCTGCCAACAGGGTTATGGCTACACCTTC. Based on the CDR3 plus reference TRBV30 and TRBJ1-2, the full variable domain is SQTIHQWPATLVQPVGSPLSLECTVEGTSNPNLYWYRQAAGRGLQLLFYSVGIGQISSEVPQNLSASRPQDRQFILSSKKLLLSDSGFYLCACQQGYGYTFGSGTRLTVV.

The V call is TRBV4-1, the J call TRBJ1-1; 9 bases line up with TRBD1. CDR1 MGHRA and CDR2 YSYEKL come from the germline V gene. The CDR3 is made up of 19 amino acids. V trimming: 0 bases; J trimming: 1 base; junction bases outside the gene matches: 12. DNA for the CDR3: TGCGCCAGCAGCCAAGATTTGACGGGACAGGGAATACGGAACACTGAAGCTTTCTTT. This sequence encodes CASSQDLTGQGIRNTEAFF.

V gene TRBV28 combines with J gene TRBJ1-6; 9 bases are shared with TRBD1. Trimming removed 8 bases from V and 4 bases from J; junction bases left unmatched: 3. The CDR3 totals 14 residues. The germline gives CDR1 MDHEN, CDR2 SYDVKM. The CDR3 region has the DNA TGTGCCAGCCACAGGGGGCTTTATAATTCACCCCTCCACTTT. Translating gives CASHRGLYNSPLHF.

This clone occurred a few times. V is TRBV6-5 and J is TRBJ1-5, with TRBD1 as a possible D gene (6 bases). Between the trimmed V and J ends, which lost 3 bases and 3 bases, there was a span of 9 bases. The CDR3 spans 14 residues. Per germline, CDR1 MNHEY and CDR2 SVGAGI. The CDR3 nucleotides are TGTGCCAGCAGTTATCACAGGGACAATCAGCCCCAGCATTTT. Its translation: CASSYHRDNQPQHF.

This clone was seen once. The V and J genes are TRBV5-4 and TRBJ2-7; 7 bases agree with TRBD2. The junction had 10 bases not matched to a gene; V was cut back by 4 bases and J by 3 bases. Germline V gene data show CDR1 as SGHNT and CDR2 as YYREEE (reference sequence). The CDR3 has 15 residues. The CDR3 DNA follows: TGTGCCAGCAGCCAGGGTGCTAGCGGTTTCTACGAGCAGTACTTC. Residues: CASSQGASGFYEQYF.

The CDR3 sequence: CASSQTSGGPPYEQYF. CDR3 nucleotides: TGTGCCAGCAGCCAAACTAGCGGGGGACCACCCTACGAGCAGTACTTC. The chain has TRBV5-4 and TRBJ2-7, with 11 bases lining up with TRBD2. With V trimmed by 4 bases and J by 2 bases, 8 bases remained unmatched. Germline lookup yields CDR1 SGHNT and CDR2 YYREEE (reference sequence). This CDR3 spans 16 amino acids.

The CDR3 DNA is TGTGCCAGCAGCTCTCTGACAGGGGAATATGAGGGCTACACCTTC. This codes for CASSSLTGEYEGYTF. J is TRBJ1-2 and V is TRBV7-9, with 8 bases aligning to TRBD1. J lost 8 bases, V lost 4 bases, and 12 bases had no gene match. The CDR3 runs to 15 residues. Germline assignment: CDR1 SEHNR and CDR2 FQNEAQ (reference sequence). Drawing the rest from reference TRBV7-9 and TRBJ1-2, the complete variable domain is DTGVSQNPRHKITKRGQNVTFRCDPISEHNRLYWYRQTLGQGPEFLTYFQNEAQLEKSRLLSDRFSAERPKGSFSTLEIQRTEQGDSAMYLCASSSLTGEYEGYTFGSGTRLTVV.